A single sample gave rise to the 22 T cell receptor beta chains below, sequenced in a study of cytomegalovirus exposure and HLA in healthy donors (dated by TCRdb to about 2017). Library preparation used the immunoSEQ multiplex PCR assay. For the multiplex PCR, a mixture combining 60 forward primers for TCR Vbeta segments and 13 reverse primers for TCR Jbeta segments was used. The table comes from immuneACCESS by way of TCRdb, which keeps in-frame sequences with V and J called. Part of the clones is missing from these tables; in studies checked, under half for an unresolved V gene and the rest for unknown reasons. The sample yields about 190,000 clones; approximately 12% were counted once. About 7.8% of the sample lies in the top ten. The sample comprised PBMCs. The origin of the receptors is a man between 45 and 60 years old in good health and CMV-seropositive.

This clone was seen a few times. The V gene is TRBV5-5, the J gene TRBJ1-5; D gene ambiguous. V lost 0 bases and J 0 bases, leaving 10 bases between the germline ends. CDR1 SGHKS and CDR2 YYEKEE come from the germline V gene (reference sequence). The CDR3 consists of 16 residues. CDR3 DNA sequence: TGTGCCAGCAGCTTGGGGGCGGGATTTAGCAATCAGCCCCAGCATTTT. Residues: CASSLGAGFSNQPQHF.

V is TRBV28 and J is TRBJ2-2; D call uncertain. The CDR3 has 13 residues. Germline lookup yields CDR1 MDHEN and CDR2 SYDVKM. V dropped 5 bases and J dropped 2 bases, with 6 bases sitting between them. DNA of the CDR3: TGTGCCAGCAGTCGACATAACACCGGGGAGCTGTTTTTT. This codes for CASSRHNTGELFF.

The chain joins TRBV19 to TRBJ2-2, with D perhaps TRBD1 (5 bases). The CDR3 totals 16 residues. Germline-derived CDR1 and CDR2 are LNHDA and SQIVND (reference sequence). Deletions cut 5 bases from V and 1 base from J, with 14 bases between. The CDR3 spells CASSVPKGMNTGELFF. The CDR3 coding sequence is TGTGCCAGTAGTGTCCCGAAGGGGATGAACACCGGGGAGCTGTTTTTT.

In the case of this clone: This CDR3 is also generated by other DNA sequences in the sample. The chain recombines TRBV7-8 with TRBJ2-7; 9 bases align to TRBD1. The length of the CDR3 is 14 residues. Germline V lookup: CDR1 SGHVS, CDR2 FQNEAQ. V shed 3 bases and J 4 bases; nucleotides not matched to a gene: 4. The chain's CDR3 is CASSFGTGSYEQYV. For the CDR3, the DNA is TGTGCCAGCAGCTTCGGGACAGGGTCATACGAGCAGTACGTC.

The CDR3 nucleotides are TGTGCCACCTCCGCCGAGGCAGGGCCCTACGAGCAGTACTTC. It translates to CATSAEAGPYEQYF. The chain links TRBV15 to TRBJ2-7; D is perhaps TRBD1 (5 bases). Germline V gives CDR1 LNHNV, CDR2 YYDKDF (reference sequence). V lost 8 bases to trimming and J lost 2 bases, with 16 bases between them. This CDR3 region has 14 residues.

This clone came up a few times. The rearrangement joins TRBV9 to TRBJ2-3, with D possibly TRBD2 on 6 matching bases. Germline loops: CDR1 SGDLS, CDR2 YYNGEE. This CDR3 region has 17 residues. V dropped 0 bases and J dropped 2 bases, with 16 bases sitting between them. CDR3 sequence reads: CASSVASGDRYTDTQYF. DNA of the CDR3: TGTGCCAGCAGCGTAGCCTCGGGAGACAGATACACAGATACGCAGTATTTT.

The chain carries TRBV5-1 and TRBJ2-1; TRBD2 matches at 7 bases. Germline trimming cut 0 bases from V and 12 bases from J; bases unmatched to any gene: 6. Per the germline V gene, CDR1 is SGHRS and CDR2 is YFSETQ. This CDR3 comprises 13 residues. CDR3: CASSLEPGGGQFF. The CDR3 nucleotides are TGCGCCAGCAGCTTGGAACCGGGGGGAGGGCAGTTCTTC.

This clone turned up a few times. The V and J genes are TRBV5-4 and TRBJ2-5; 8 bases are a match to TRBD2. The germline V gene has CDR1 SGHNT and CDR2 YYREEE (reference sequence). V lost 1 base, J lost 2 bases, and 4 bases stayed unmatched. The CDR3 has 15 amino acids. This CDR3 reads CASSLWRGEQETQYF. CDR3 in DNA: TGTGCCAGCAGCTTGTGGCGGGGGGAGCAAGAGACCCAGTACTTC. Based on the CDR3 plus reference TRBV5-4 and TRBJ2-5, the full variable domain is ETGVTQSPTHLIKTRGQQVTLRCSSQSGHNTVSWYQQALGQGPQFIFQYYREEENGRGNFPPRFSGLQFPNYSSELNVNALELDDSALYLCASSLWRGEQETQYFGPGTRLLVL.

This sequence joins TRBV5-4 and TRBJ2-2; 11 nucleotides match TRBD1. V trimming: 3 bases; J trimming: 3 bases; junction bases outside the gene matches: 4. The CDR3 runs 16 residues. Germline V gene data show CDR1 as SGHNT and CDR2 as YYREEE (reference sequence). The CDR3 here is CASSSGQGADTGELFF. As DNA, the CDR3 is TGTGCCAGCAGCTCCGGACAGGGGGCGGACACCGGGGAGCTGTTTTTT.

This clone was picked up a small number of times. The chain joins TRBV29-1 to TRBJ1-1; D may be TRBD1 (5 bases). Germline V gene data show CDR1 as SQVTM and CDR2 as ANQGSEA. The CDR3 spans 14 residues. Trimming took 2 bases from V and 2 from J, leaving 12 bases between them. The CDR3 is CSVERGRANTEAFF. CDR3 nucleotide sequence: TGCAGCGTTGAAAGGGGCAGGGCCAACACTGAAGCTTTCTTT.

This clone was counted between two and nine times. The chain couples TRBV6-1 to TRBJ2-1, with D unclear. Trimming left V 10 bases short and J 0 bases short, with 16 bases between. Germline V CDR1 and CDR2: MNHNS, SASEGT. This CDR3 is built from 15 residues. CDR3 in DNA: TGTGCCACCATGCTCAAAGTCAGCTCCTACAATGAGCAGTTCTTC. It translates to CATMLKVSSYNEQFF.

The V and J genes are TRBV19 and TRBJ1-6, with D perhaps matching TRBD1 (5 bases). Trimming removed 4 bases from V and 5 bases from J, with 30 bases in between. Germline V CDR1 and CDR2: LNHDA, SQIVND (reference sequence). This CDR3 has 21 amino acids. CDR3 nucleotide sequence: TGTGCCAGTAGTACCCCACTCAGGGCCCTCGGCAGGGTTCTGCATAATTCACCCCTCCACTTT. Protein sequence: CASSTPLRALGRVLHNSPLHF.

This clone was detected only a few times. The chain links TRBV11-2 to TRBJ2-7; 7 positions match TRBD1. Trimming at V came to 5 bases and at J to 6 bases, leaving 7 bases not matched to a gene. Germline V gene data show CDR1 as SGHAT and CDR2 as FQNNGV. The CDR3 has 13 residues. The CDR3 region has the DNA TGTGCCAGCAGCCGCGACAGGGCTAGCGAGCAGTACGTC. Protein: CASSRDRASEQYV.

The chain carries TRBV4-3 and TRBJ1-6; D unclear. Looked up from germline, CDR1 is LGHNA and CDR2 is YSLEER. Trimming removed 0 bases at V and 10 bases at J, with 7 bases between. This CDR3 has 13 amino acids. Written as DNA, the CDR3 is TGCGCCAGCAGCCAAGATCCGGGATCACCCCTCCACTTT. This sequence encodes CASSQDPGSPLHF.

The chain joins TRBV28 to TRBJ2-5; tentatively, D is TRBD2 (7 bases). CDR3 size: 15 residues. Trimming shortened V by 5 bases and J by 6 bases, and 19 bases separated the two germline ends. Germline loops: CDR1 MDHEN, CDR2 SYDVKM. CDR3 region: CASSRGGAGEQTQYF. In nucleotides, the CDR3 is TGTGCCAGCAGTCGAGGGGGGGCTGGAGAACAGACCCAGTACTTC.

CDR3 bases: TGTGCCAGCAGTCGCTCGCGGGGGCCTGGAAACACCATATATTTT. Protein: CASSRSRGPGNTIYF. The chain links TRBV9 to TRBJ1-3, with a tentative D call TRBD1 (6 bases). This CDR3 is built from 15 residues. Germline loops: CDR1 SGDLS, CDR2 YYNGEE. V gave up 5 bases and J gave up 2 bases, with 14 bases separating them. The whole variable domain, remainder taken from reference TRBV9 and TRBJ1-3, is DSGVTQTPKHLITATGQRVTLRCSPRSGDLSVYWYQQSLDQGLQFLIQYYNGEERAKGNILERFSAQQFPDLHSELNLSSLELGDSALYFCASSRSRGPGNTIYFGEGSWLTVV.

This chain's CDR3 is CASSPGTGGYEQYV. The DNA of the CDR3 is TGTGCCAGCAGCCCAGGGACAGGGGGCTACGAGCAGTACGTC. V and J are TRBV14 and TRBJ2-7, with 11 nucleotides matching TRBD1. Per the germline V gene, CDR1 is SGHDN and CDR2 is FVKESK. The junction had 2 bases not matched to a gene; V was cut back by 4 bases and J by 3 bases. This CDR3 contains 14 residues.

V is TRBV9 and J is TRBJ2-5, with D tentatively TRBD2 (6 bases). This CDR3 has 15 amino acids. V was trimmed by 4 bases and J by 4 bases, leaving 17 bases between them. The germline CDR1 and CDR2 sequences are SGDLS and YYNGEE. In nucleotides, the CDR3 is TGTGCCAGCAGCTTGCCGGAGGGTCGGCTAGAGACCCAGTACTTC. Translated, it gives CASSLPEGRLETQYF.

The chain joins TRBV2 to TRBJ1-4, with 10 bases lining up with TRBD1. This CDR3 has 13 amino acids. V dropped 4 bases and J dropped 14; count of bases not matched to a gene: 7. CDR1 and CDR2 (germline): SNHLY, FYNNEI. CDR3 sequence (DNA): TGTGCCAGCAGTGGGGGACAGGGGAAGAGTCTGTTTTTT. This gives the protein CASSGGQGKSLFF.

This clone was seen a handful of times. The J gene is TRBJ2-5, the V gene TRBV5-1, with TRBD2 matching over 7 bases. Germline V lookup: CDR1 SGHRS, CDR2 YFSETQ. The length of the CDR3 is 14 residues. Trimming removed 0 bases from V and 5 bases from J; junction bases left unmatched: 4. The CDR3 region is CASSLDGGTETQYF. CDR3 in DNA: TGCGCCAGCAGCTTGGACGGGGGGACGGAGACCCAGTACTTC.

The chain couples TRBV6-1 to TRBJ2-3; D is possibly TRBD1 (6 bases). Germline CDR1 is MNHNS and CDR2 is SASEGT. Trimming shortened V by 3 bases and J by 3 bases, and 10 bases separated the two germline ends. The CDR3 has 14 residues. CDR3 sequence reads: CASSDRGRTDTQYF. Written as DNA, the CDR3 is TGTGCCAGCAGTGACAGGGGAAGAACAGATACGCAGTATTTT.

The chain combines TRBV14 with TRBJ1-2; 7 nucleotides align to TRBD1. CDR3 size: 14 residues. V trimming: 9 bases; J trimming: 8 bases; junction bases outside the gene matches: 15. Germline V gene sequence: CDR1 SGHDN, CDR2 FVKESK. The CDR3 reads CASAGTEYWRGYTF. CDR3 in DNA: TGTGCCAGTGCCGGGACAGAATATTGGCGGGGCTACACCTTC.